This TCR beta chain was profiled in a study of blood T cell repertoires in COVID-19. The data were produced by immunoSEQ multiplex PCR, yet TCRdb's version contains in-frame clones alone and is incomplete. Here the sample spans around 140,000 clones, roughly 86% being singletons. CDR1 is MNHEY and CDR2 is SVGEGT in the germline V gene. Deletions cut 5 bases from V and 0 bases from J, with 8 bases between. The CDR3 loop spans 13 amino acids. The sequenced sample consisted of PBMCs or T cells enriched from blood (not recorded which). The V gene is TRBV6-2 or TRBV6-3, the J gene TRBJ2-7; D is undetermined. This clonotype was sampled from a woman aged 50 to 65 with acute COVID-19. The CDR3 region is CASSTPGSYEQYF. CDR3 DNA: TGTGCCAGCAGTACCCCCGGCTCCTACGAGCAGTACTTC.